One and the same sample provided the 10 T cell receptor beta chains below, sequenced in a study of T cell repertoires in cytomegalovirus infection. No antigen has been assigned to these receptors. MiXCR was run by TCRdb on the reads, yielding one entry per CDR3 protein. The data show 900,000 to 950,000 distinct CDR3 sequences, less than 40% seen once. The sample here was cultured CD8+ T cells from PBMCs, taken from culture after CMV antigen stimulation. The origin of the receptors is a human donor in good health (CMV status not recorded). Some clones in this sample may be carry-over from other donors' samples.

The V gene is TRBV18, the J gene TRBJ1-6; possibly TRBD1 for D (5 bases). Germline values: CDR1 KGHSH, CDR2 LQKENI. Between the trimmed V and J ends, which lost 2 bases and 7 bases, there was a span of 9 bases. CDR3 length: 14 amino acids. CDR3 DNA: TGTGCCAGCTCACCAGGACACCCAAATTCACCCCTCCACTTT. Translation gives CASSPGHPNSPLHF.

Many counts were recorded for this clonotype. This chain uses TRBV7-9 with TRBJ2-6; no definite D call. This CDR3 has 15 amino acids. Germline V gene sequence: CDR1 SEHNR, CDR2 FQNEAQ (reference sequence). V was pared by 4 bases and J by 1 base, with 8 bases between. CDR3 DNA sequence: TGTGCCAGCAGCTACAGCCGATCTGGGGCCAACGTCCTGACTTTC. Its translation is CASSYSRSGANVLTF.

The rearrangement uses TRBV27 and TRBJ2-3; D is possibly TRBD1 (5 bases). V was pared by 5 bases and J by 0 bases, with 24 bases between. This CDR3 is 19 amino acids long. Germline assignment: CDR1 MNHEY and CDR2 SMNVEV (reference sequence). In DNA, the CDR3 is TGTGCCAGCAGTCCGTACTCCCCGACAGTGACCTCTAGCACAGATACGCAGTATTTT. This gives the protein CASSPYSPTVTSSTDTQYF.

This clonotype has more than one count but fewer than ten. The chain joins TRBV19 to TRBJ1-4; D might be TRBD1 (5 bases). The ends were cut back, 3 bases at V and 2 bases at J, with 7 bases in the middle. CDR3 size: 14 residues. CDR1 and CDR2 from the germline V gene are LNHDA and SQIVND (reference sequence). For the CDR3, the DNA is TGTGCCAGTAGTATCCGGGGGACTAATGAAAAACTGTTTTTT. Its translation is CASSIRGTNEKLFF.

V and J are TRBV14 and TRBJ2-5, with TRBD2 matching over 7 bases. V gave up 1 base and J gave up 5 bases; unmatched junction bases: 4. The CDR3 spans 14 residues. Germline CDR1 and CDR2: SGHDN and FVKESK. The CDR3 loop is CASSQARGFETQYF. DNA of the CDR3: TGTGCCAGCAGCCAAGCGCGGGGGTTCGAGACCCAGTACTTC.

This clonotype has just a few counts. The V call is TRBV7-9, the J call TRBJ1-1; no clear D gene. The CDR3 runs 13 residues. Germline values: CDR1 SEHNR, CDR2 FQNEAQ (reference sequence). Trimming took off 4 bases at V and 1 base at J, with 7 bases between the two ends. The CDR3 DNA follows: TGTGCCAGCAGCTCACAGAGGAACACTGAAGCTTTCTTT. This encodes CASSSQRNTEAFF.

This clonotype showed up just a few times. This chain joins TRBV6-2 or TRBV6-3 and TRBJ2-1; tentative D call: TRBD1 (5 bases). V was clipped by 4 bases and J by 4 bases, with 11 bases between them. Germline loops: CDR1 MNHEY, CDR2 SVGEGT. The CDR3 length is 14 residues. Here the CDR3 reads CASSSGARYNEQFF. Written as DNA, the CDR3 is TGTGCCAGCAGTTCTGGGGCCCGGTACAATGAGCAGTTCTTC.

CDR3 bases: TGTGCCAGCAGCCCGACTAGCGGGGAGCATTACAATGAGCAGTTCTTC. This translates into CASSPTSGEHYNEQFF. The V and J genes are TRBV9 and TRBJ2-1, with 11 bases fitting TRBD2. J lost 4 bases, V lost 4 bases, and 7 bases had no gene match. Germline V gene data show CDR1 as SGDLS and CDR2 as YYNGEE. There are 16 residues in the CDR3.

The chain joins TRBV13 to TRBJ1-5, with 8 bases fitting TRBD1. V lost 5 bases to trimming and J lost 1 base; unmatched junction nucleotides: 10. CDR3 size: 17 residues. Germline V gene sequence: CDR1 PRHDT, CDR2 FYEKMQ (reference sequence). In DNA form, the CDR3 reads TGTGCCAGCAGCCCAGAATGGACAGGGTTGAGCAATCAGCCCCAGCATTTT. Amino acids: CASSPEWTGLSNQPQHF.

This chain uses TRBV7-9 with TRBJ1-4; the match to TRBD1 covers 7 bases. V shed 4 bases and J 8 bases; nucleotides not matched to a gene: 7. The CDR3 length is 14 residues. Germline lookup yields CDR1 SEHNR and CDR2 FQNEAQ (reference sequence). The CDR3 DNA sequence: TGTGCCAGCAGCTCTTCAGGGGGAGAAGAAAAACTGTTTTTT. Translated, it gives CASSSSGGEEKLFF.